Below, 11 T cell receptor beta chains from the same sample are listed, as sequenced in a study of blood T cell repertoires in COVID-19. Some clones are missing from TCRdb's copy, which holds only in-frame ones; the method was immunoSEQ multiplex PCR. The top ten hold about 1.5% of the sample, which has about 140,000 clones, roughly 87% seen once. The specimen sequenced was peripheral blood. The receptors originated from a human donor in a cohort sampled during active COVID-19.

V usage is TRBV27 and J usage is TRBJ2-2, with D maybe TRBD2 (6 bases). CDR1 MNHEY and CDR2 SMNVEV come from the germline V gene (reference sequence). V dropped 3 bases and J dropped 5 bases, with 13 bases sitting between them. CDR3 length: 15 residues. CDR3 nucleotide sequence: TGTGCCAGCAGTTTTACCCGGAGGGGAACCGGGGAGCTGTTTTTT. Translation: CASSFTRRGTGELFF.

This clone was seen just once. The chain carries TRBV3-1 (or the pseudogene TRBV3-2) and TRBJ2-1; TRBD2 is a possible D gene (5 bases). CDR3 length equals 17 residues. CDR1 is LGHDT and CDR2 is YNNKEL in the germline V gene (reference sequence). The V end was cut by 0 bases, the J end by 2 bases, with 14 bases between. In nucleotides, the CDR3 is TGTGCCAGCAGCCAAGATCTCCGGGGTGCGGCCTACAATGAGCAGTTCTTC. Protein sequence: CASSQDLRGAAYNEQFF.

The gene calls are TRBV6-2 or TRBV6-3 and TRBJ2-1, with D tentatively TRBD1 (7 bases). This CDR3 contains 19 residues. V was cut by 2 bases and J by 8 bases, with 28 bases left in between. The germline V gene encodes CDR1 MNHEY and CDR2 SVGEGT. The CDR3 spells CASSYPMDRTTVRRYEQFF. Written as DNA, the CDR3 is TGTGCCAGCAGTTACCCGATGGACAGGACTACAGTTAGACGCTATGAGCAGTTCTTC.

The V and J genes are TRBV5-6 and TRBJ1-3; 9 bases align to TRBD1. CDR1 is SGHDT, CDR2 YYEEEE, per germline. The junction had 11 bases not matched to a gene; V was cut back by 3 bases and J by 4 bases. The CDR3 extends over 17 amino acids. The DNA for the CDR3 is TGTGCCAGCAGCTGGGGGACAGGGCAGGCGAGAGGAAACACCATATATTTT. Its protein product is CASSWGTGQARGNTIYF. Complete variable domain (other parts from reference TRBV5-6 and TRBJ1-3): DAGVTQSPTHLIKTRGQQVTLRCSPKSGHDTVSWYQQALGQGPQFIFQYYEEEERQRGNFPDRFSGHQFPNYSSELNVNALLLGDSALYLCASSWGTGQARGNTIYFGEGSWLTVV.

In its sample, this clone was seen once. V is TRBV28 and J is TRBJ1-5; 8 bases match TRBD1. The CDR3 runs 15 residues. In germline, CDR1 is MDHEN, CDR2 SYDVKM. The J segment lost 3 bases and the V segment lost 7 bases, leaving 8 bases of the junction unmatched. CDR3 DNA: TGTGCCAGCACCCCGGCGGACAGGGCCAATCAGCCCCAGCATTTT. Translating it yields CASTPADRANQPQHF.

The J gene is TRBJ1-2, the V gene TRBV2; 12 positions agree with TRBD1. Trimming cost V 6 bases and J 4 bases; bases outside gene matches: 6. CDR1 is SNHLY, CDR2 FYNNEI, per germline. This CDR3 spans 15 amino acids. CDR3 residues: CASSGDRGQGYGYTF. The CDR3 coding sequence is TGTGCCAGCAGCGGGGACAGGGGGCAGGGCTATGGCTACACCTTC.

This clone came up a few times. V and J are TRBV25-1 and TRBJ2-1; 14 bases agree with TRBD2. This CDR3 has 18 residues. From germline, CDR1 is MGHDK and CDR2 SYGVNS. After removal of 2 bases from V and 4 bases from J, the junction contained 7 bases not matched to a gene. DNA of the CDR3: TGTGCCAGCAGTGAAAGGTGGACTAGCGGGGGGAAGTACAATGAGCAGTTCTTC. Translation gives CASSERWTSGGKYNEQFF.

This clone showed up just a few times. The chain is built from TRBV18 and TRBJ1-1; D unclear. V lost 3 bases, J lost 1 base, and 9 bases lay in between. The germline V gene has CDR1 KGHSH and CDR2 LQKENI. The CDR3 is 14 residues long. DNA for the CDR3: TGTGCCAGCTCACCGAGGGTAACGAACACTGAAGCTTTCTTT. Protein product: CASSPRVTNTEAFF.

The CDR3 sequence is CASSPIRGTTYEQYF. The CDR3 DNA follows: TGCGCCAGCAGCCCAATTCGGGGGACCACCTACGAGCAGTACTTC. The chain links TRBV5-1 to TRBJ2-7; D might be TRBD2 (6 bases). Germline V lookup: CDR1 SGHRS, CDR2 YFSETQ. V was pared by 4 bases and J by 2 bases, with 16 bases between. There are 15 residues in the CDR3.

V usage is TRBV19 and J usage is TRBJ2-3; 9 bases are a match to TRBD2. Looked up from germline, CDR1 is LNHDA and CDR2 is SQIVND (reference sequence). The length of the CDR3 is 14 residues. The V gene end was trimmed by 6 bases and the J gene end by 1 base; junction bases not matched to a gene: 2. CDR3 in amino acids: CASSRLAGTDTQYF. The DNA for the CDR3 is TGTGCCAGTAGCCGACTAGCGGGCACAGATACGCAGTATTTT.

This rearrangement joins TRBV27 to TRBJ2-3; 9 nucleotides align to TRBD1. CDR1 and CDR2 from the germline V gene are MNHEY and SMNVEV (reference sequence). V gave up 7 bases and J gave up 1 base; unmatched junction bases: 12. There are 17 residues in the CDR3. CDR3 sequence: CASKIPGTGRGTDTQYF. The CDR3 region has the DNA TGTGCCAGCAAAATCCCCGGGACAGGGCGGGGCACAGATACGCAGTATTTT.